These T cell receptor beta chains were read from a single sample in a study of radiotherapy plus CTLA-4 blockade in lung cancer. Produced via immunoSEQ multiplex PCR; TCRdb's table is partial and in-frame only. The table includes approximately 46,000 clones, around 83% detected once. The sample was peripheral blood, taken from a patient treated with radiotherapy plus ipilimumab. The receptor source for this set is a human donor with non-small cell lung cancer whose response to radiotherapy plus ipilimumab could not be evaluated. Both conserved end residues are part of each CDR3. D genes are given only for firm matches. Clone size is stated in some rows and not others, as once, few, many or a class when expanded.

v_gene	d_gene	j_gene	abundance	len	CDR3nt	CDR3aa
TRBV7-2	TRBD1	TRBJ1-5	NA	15	TGTGCCAGCAGCCCTCTGGACAGGTTCTATCAGCCCCAGCATTTT	CASSPLDRFYQPQHF
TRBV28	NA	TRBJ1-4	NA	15	TGTGCCAGCAGTAGATGGGGGTTGCGGGACGAAAAACTGTTTTTT	CASSRWGLRDEKLFF
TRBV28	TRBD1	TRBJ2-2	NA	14	TGTGCCAGCAGGCGGACAGGGGAGACCGGGGAGCTGTTTTTT	CASRRTGETGELFF
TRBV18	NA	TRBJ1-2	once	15	TGTGCCAGCTCCTTCGCCTTCAGTGAGGACTATGGCTACACCTTC	CASSFAFSEDYGYTF
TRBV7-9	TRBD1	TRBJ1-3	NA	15	TGTGCCAGCCCCTCGGGCACAGGGGATGGAAACACCATATATTTT	CASPSGTGDGNTIYF
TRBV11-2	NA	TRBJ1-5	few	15	TGTGCCAGCAGCTTAGGGGCGCAGGGGCCCCAGCCCCAGCATTTT	CASSLGAQGPQPQHF
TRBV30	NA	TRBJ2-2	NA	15	TGTGCCTTCCGGGAACCCTTAGGGAACACCGGGGAGCTGTTTTTT	CAFREPLGNTGELFF
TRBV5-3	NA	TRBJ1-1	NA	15	TGTGCCAGAAGCTTGGCGGGAGGGGGGGACACTGAAGCTTTCTTT	CARSLAGGGDTEAFF
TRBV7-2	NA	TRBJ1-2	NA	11	TGTGCCAGCAGCCCTACCCATGGCTACACCTTC	CASSPTHGYTF
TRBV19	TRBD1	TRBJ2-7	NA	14	TGTGCCAGTACCCGTGGACAGGGGAGCAACGAGCAGTACTTC	CASTRGQGSNEQYF
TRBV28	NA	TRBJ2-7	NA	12	TGTGCCAGCAGCTCCTCAGGGCACGAGCAGTACTTC	CASSSSGHEQYF
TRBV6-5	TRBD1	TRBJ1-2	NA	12	TGTGCCAGCAAGGAGGGGGCTTCTGGCTACACCTTC	CASKEGASGYTF
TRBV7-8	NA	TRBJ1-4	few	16	TGTGCCAGCAGCACACGACAGATTGCAACTAATGAAAAACTGTTTTTT	CASSTRQIATNEKLFF
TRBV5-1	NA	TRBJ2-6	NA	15	TGCGCCAGCAGCTTGATTAGCTCTGGGGCCAACGTCCTGACTTTC	CASSLISSGANVLTF
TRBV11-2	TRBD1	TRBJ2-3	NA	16	TGTGCCAGCAGCCCAGGACAGGGGGTAGTCTCAGATACGCAGTATTTT	CASSPGQGVVSDTQYF
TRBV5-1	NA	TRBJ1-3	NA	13	TGCGCCAGCAGCCCGGGATTCGGAAACACCATATATTTT	CASSPGFGNTIYF
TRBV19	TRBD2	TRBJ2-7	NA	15	TGTGCCAGTAGTACCGTAGCGGGTAGGCCCTACGAGCAGTACTTC	CASSTVAGRPYEQYF
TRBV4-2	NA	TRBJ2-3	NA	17	TGTGCCAGCAGCCAAGAAGGCGGCGCATTAAACACAGATACGCAGTATTTT	CASSQEGGALNTDTQYF
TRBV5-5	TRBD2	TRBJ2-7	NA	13	TGTGCCAGCAGCGTAGTGGGGGGGGACGAGCAGTACTTC	CASSVVGGDEQYF
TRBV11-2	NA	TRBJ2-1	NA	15	TGTGCCAGCAGCTTTGGAACTAGCAGACGGGGTGAGCAGTTCTTC	CASSFGTSRRGEQFF
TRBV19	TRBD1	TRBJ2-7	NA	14	TGTGCCAGTAGTAGAGGGGACAGGGCCTACGAGCAGTACTTC	CASSRGDRAYEQYF
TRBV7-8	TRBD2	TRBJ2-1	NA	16	TGTGCCAGCAGCTCCCGGACTAGCGGGCGTTACAATGAGCAGTTCTTC	CASSSRTSGRYNEQFF
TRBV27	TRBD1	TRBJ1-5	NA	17	TGTGCCAGCAGTTTACTAGGACAGGGGAGAAGGCATCAGCCCCAGCATTTT	CASSLLGQGRRHQPQHF
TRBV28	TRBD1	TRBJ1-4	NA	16	TGTGCCAGCAGCCAGAGGGACAGGGGGTCTAATGAAAAACTGTTTTTT	CASSQRDRGSNEKLFF
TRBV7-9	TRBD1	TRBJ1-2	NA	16	TGTGCCAGCAGCCTAGAGACAGGGGGCGTTCAGATTGGCTACACCTTC	CASSLETGGVQIGYTF
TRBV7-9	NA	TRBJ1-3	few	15	TGTGCCAGCAGCCCCAGCGGGCAGGGAGGAAACACCATATATTTT	CASSPSGQGGNTIYF
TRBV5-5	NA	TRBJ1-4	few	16	TGTGCCAGCAGCTCCCGTCGGACAGACTCTAATGAAAAACTGTTTTTT	CASSSRRTDSNEKLFF
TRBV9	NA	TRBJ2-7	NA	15	TGTGCCAGCAGCTTAACAGGGACGATGAACGACGAGCAGTACTTC	CASSLTGTMNDEQYF
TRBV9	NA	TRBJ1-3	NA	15	TGTGCCAGCAGTCGGGACAACCGTCCCGGAAACACCATATATTTT	CASSRDNRPGNTIYF
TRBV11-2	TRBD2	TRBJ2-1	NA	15	TGTGCCAGCAGCCCACTAGCGGGAGCCTACAATGAGCAGTTCTTC	CASSPLAGAYNEQFF
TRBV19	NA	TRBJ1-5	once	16	TGTGCCAGTAGTACCGGGGTTGGGGTTAGCAATCAGCCCCAGCATTTT	CASSTGVGVSNQPQHF
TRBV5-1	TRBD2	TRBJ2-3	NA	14	TGCGCCAGCGGTACTAGCGTTAGCACAGATACGCAGTATTTT	CASGTSVSTDTQYF
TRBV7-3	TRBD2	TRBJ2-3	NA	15	TGTGCCAGCAGCTCGGCGGGAGTTAGCACAGATACGCAGTATTTT	CASSSAGVSTDTQYF
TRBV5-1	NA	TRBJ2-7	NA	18	TGCGCCAGCAGCAGCGTAATCAGCCGGGACACTACATCCTACGAGCAGTACTTC	CASSSVISRDTTSYEQYF
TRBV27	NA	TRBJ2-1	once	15	TGTGCCAGCAGTTCCAGGGTAAGCTCCTACAATGAGCAGTTCTTC	CASSSRVSSYNEQFF
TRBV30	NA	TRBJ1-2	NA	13	TGTGCCTGGAGTGTGAGGGCGTCCCATGGCTACACCTTC	CAWSVRASHGYTF
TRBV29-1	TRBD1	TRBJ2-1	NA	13	TGCAGCGTCCAAGGGACAGTCTACAATGAGCAGTTCTTC	CSVQGTVYNEQFF
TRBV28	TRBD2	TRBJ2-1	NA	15	TGTGCCAGCAGTTCCCCTGCGGGAGGGGGCGATGAGCAGTTCTTC	CASSSPAGGGDEQFF
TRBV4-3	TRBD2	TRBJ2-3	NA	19	TGCGCCAGCAGCCAAGATTTTGCGGGAGGGAATTGGAGGACAGATACGCAGTATTTT	CASSQDFAGGNWRTDTQYF
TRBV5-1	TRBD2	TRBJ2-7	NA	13	TGCGCCAGCAGCTCGGGACTAGAACAGTTGCAGTACTTC	CASSSGLEQLQYF
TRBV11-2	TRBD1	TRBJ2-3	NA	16	TGTGCCAGCAGCTCAGGGGCGGGACAGGGCACAGATACGCAGTATTTT	CASSSGAGQGTDTQYF
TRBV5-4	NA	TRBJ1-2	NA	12	TGTGCCAGCAGCTTGATGGCCAGGGTCGGATCCTTC	CASSLMARVGSF
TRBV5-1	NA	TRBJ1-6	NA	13	TGCGCCAGCAGCTTGGAGCGGAATTCACCCCTCCACTTT	CASSLERNSPLHF
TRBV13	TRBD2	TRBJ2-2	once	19	TGTGCCAGCAGTTCACCCGGGACTAGCGGGAGGCCCTACACCGGGGAGCTGTTTTTT	CASSSPGTSGRPYTGELFF
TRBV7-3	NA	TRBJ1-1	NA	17	TGTGCCAGCAGCCAAAGTGGGGGCGCCAGGTCGGGGACTGAAGCTTTCTTT	CASSQSGGARSGTEAFF
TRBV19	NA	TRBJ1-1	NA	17	TGTGCCAGTAGTATTGGTTTCGGGACGGGGGTTATCGCTGAAGCTTTCTTT	CASSIGFGTGVIAEAFF
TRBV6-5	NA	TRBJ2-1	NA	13	TGTGCCAGCAGTTACGGCTGGCGGTCGGGGCAGTTCTTC	CASSYGWRSGQFF
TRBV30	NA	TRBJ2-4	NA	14	TGTGCCTGGACCCAGGGAGGTCGGTCAACCATTCAGTACTTC	CAWTQGGRSTIQYF
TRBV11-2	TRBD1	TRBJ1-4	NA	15	TGTGCCAGCAGCTTAACGGGGACAGGGTTTGAAAAACTGTTTTTT	CASSLTGTGFEKLFF
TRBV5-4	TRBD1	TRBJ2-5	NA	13	TGTGCCAGCAGATCTACAGGGGTGGAGACCCAGTACTTC	CASRSTGVETQYF
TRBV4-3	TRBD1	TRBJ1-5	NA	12	TGCGCCAGCAGTCTGAGGACAGGGTCGCGACATTTT	CASSLRTGSRHF
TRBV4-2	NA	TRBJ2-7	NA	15	TGTGCCAGCAGCCAAGTATCCGGGGGTAACTACGAGCAGTACTTC	CASSQVSGGNYEQYF
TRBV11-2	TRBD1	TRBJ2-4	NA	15	TGTGCCAGCAGCACCCTAGGGACAGGGATTAACATTCAGTACTTC	CASSTLGTGINIQYF
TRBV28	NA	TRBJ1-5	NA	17	TGTGCCAGCAGCCCACCCAGCGATTTCATTAGCAATCAGCCCCAGCATTTT	CASSPPSDFISNQPQHF
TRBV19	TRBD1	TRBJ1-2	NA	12	TGTGCCAGCAAGGGACAGGCCAGCGGCTACACCTTC	CASKGQASGYTF
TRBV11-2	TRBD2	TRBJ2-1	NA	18	TGTGCCAGCAGCTTAGAGGGGGGACTAGCGGGAGTTCACAATGAGCAGTTCTTC	CASSLEGGLAGVHNEQFF
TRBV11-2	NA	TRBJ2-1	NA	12	TGTGCCAGCAGCCACAGGGACGGTGAGCAGTTCTTC	CASSHRDGEQFF
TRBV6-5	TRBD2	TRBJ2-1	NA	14	TGTGCCAGCAGCCCCGGGACTACATACAATGAGCAGTTCTTC	CASSPGTTYNEQFF
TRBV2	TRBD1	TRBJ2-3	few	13	TGTGCCAGCAGGACAGGGGTCACAGATACGCAGTATTTT	CASRTGVTDTQYF